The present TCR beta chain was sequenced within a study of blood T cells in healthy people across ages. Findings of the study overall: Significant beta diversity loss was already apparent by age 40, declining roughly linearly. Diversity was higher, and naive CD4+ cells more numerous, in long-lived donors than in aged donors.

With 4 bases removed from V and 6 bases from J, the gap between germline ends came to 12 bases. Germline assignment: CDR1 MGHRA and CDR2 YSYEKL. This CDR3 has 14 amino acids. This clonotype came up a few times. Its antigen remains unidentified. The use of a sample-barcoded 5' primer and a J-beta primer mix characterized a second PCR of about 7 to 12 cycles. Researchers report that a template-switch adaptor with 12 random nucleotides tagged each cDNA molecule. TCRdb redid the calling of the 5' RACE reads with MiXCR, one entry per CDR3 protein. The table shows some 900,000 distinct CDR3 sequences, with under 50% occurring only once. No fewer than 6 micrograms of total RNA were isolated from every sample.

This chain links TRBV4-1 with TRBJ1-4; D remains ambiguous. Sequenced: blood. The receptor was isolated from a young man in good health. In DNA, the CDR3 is TGCGCCAGCAGCCCTCACCGCTCAGATGAAAAACTGTTTTTT. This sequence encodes CASSPHRSDEKLFF.